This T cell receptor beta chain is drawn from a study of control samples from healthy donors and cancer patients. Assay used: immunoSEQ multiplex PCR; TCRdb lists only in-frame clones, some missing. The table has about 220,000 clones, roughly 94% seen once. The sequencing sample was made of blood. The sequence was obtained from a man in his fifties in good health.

The CDR3 DNA is TGTGCCAGCAGACCCGACAGGAATAGCAATCAGCCCCAGCATTTT. Protein: CASRPDRNSNQPQHF. The genes are TRBV2 and TRBJ1-5; TRBD1 might be the D (6 bases). Germline CDR1 SNHLY, CDR2 FYNNEI. The CDR3 is 15 amino acids. Trimming pared 6 bases from V and 0 bases from J, leaving 12 bases between.